The entry below gives a single T cell receptor (beta chain) sequence along with its context. The PCR employed 60 Vbeta primers together with 13 Jbeta primers. TCRdb's table, derived via immunoSEQ multiplex PCR, lists solely in-frame clones and lacks some. The profile shows some 120,000 clones, 70% to 80% of them singletons. Germline loops: CDR1 SQVTM, CDR2 ANQGSEA. V lost 6 bases, J lost 4 bases, and 19 bases lay in between. This CDR3 contains 14 residues. This record belongs to a study of cytomegalovirus exposure and HLA in healthy donors. This chain connects TRBV29-1 to TRBJ2-7, with D possibly TRBD2 on 7 matching bases. Material: PBMCs. The receptor was isolated from a man aged 50 to 59 in good health and CMV-seronegative. This chain's CDR3 is CSVLRGGVRYEQYF. In DNA form, the CDR3 reads TGCAGCGTCCTTAGGGGGGGCGTGAGGTACGAGCAGTACTTC.